These T cell receptor beta chains were read from a single sample in a study of blood T cell repertoires in COVID-19. The repertoire was sequenced with immunoSEQ multiplex PCR; TCRdb's copy has only in-frame clones and lacks some. The sample lists hundreds of thousands of clones, roughly 90% occurring once. Sequencing used peripheral blood. These receptor sequences come from a woman between 70 and 85 years old with COVID-19, enrolled during active disease. Both conserved end residues are part of each CDR3. D genes are given only for firm matches. Rows give clone size only sometimes, using once, few, many, or a class for an expanded clone.

TRBV27,NA,TRBJ1-1,NA,TGTGCCAGCAGTTTTACAGGGTTCACTGAAGCTTTCTTT,CASSFTGFTEAFF
TRBV7-9,NA,TRBJ2-1,TRBD2,TGTGCCAGCAGCTTAGCGACTAGCGGGGGGGCCCGAGTCCAGTTCTTC,CASSLATSGGARVQFF
TRBV30,NA,TRBJ2-7,NA,TGTGCCTCTCTGACTGCTAACTACGAGCAGTACTTC,CASLTANYEQYF
TRBV7-3,NA,TRBJ2-1,NA,TGTGCCAGCAGCTTAGGGGGGGACAGGTACCACAATGAGCAGTTCTTC,CASSLGGDRYHNEQFF
TRBV7-3,NA,TRBJ2-5,NA,TGTGCCAGCAGCTTAAAGTCTATGGCGGGGACCCAGTACTTC,CASSLKSMAGTQYF
TRBV6-2/TRBV6-3,NA,TRBJ1-3,TRBD1,TGTGCCAGCAGTGACGGGACAGGGGCTGGAAACACCATATATTTT,CASSDGTGAGNTIYF
TRBV9,NA,TRBJ2-1,NA,TGTGCCAGCAGCCGGGACTTAGCGGACAATGAGCAGTTCTTC,CASSRDLADNEQFF
TRBV11-3,once,TRBJ2-2,NA,TGTGCCAGCAGCTTCACAGGGAACACCGGGGAGCTGTTTTTT,CASSFTGNTGELFF
TRBV12-3/TRBV12-4,NA,TRBJ1-4,TRBD1,TGTGCCAGCAGTTTAAACAGGGGTGAAAAACTGTTTTTT,CASSLNRGEKLFF
TRBV10-1,few,TRBJ2-1,TRBD2,TGCGCCAGCAGTGAGTTTGCGGGGGGCTACAATGAGCAGTTCTTC,CASSEFAGGYNEQFF
TRBV6-6,NA,TRBJ2-7,TRBD2,TGTGCCAGCAGTTTCGGGACTAGCGGGGGCGGCTACGAGCAGTACTTC,CASSFGTSGGGYEQYF
TRBV2,NA,TRBJ1-6,NA,TGTGCCAGCAGTGGCGGGGGGAATTCACCCCTCCACTTT,CASSGGGNSPLHF
TRBV5-1,once,TRBJ2-3,TRBD2,TGCGCCAGCAGCTTTAGCGGGGTAGCAGATACGCAGTATTTT,CASSFSGVADTQYF
TRBV27,NA,TRBJ1-3,NA,TGTGCCAGCAGTCACGATACAGGGCTTGGAAACACCATATATTTT,CASSHDTGLGNTIYF
TRBV4-3,once,TRBJ2-4,TRBD1,TGCGCCAGCAGCCAGTACCGACCCTTGGACAGGGGGCGTAAAAACATTCAGTACTTC,CASSQYRPLDRGRKNIQYF
TRBV24-1,NA,TRBJ1-2,NA,TGTGCCACCAGTGATCCCCTCAGAGGAGGCTACACCTTC,CATSDPLRGGYTF
TRBV5-1,NA,TRBJ1-3,TRBD1,TGCGCCAGCAGCTTAACGACAGGGACTGGAAACACCATATATTTT,CASSLTTGTGNTIYF
TRBV4-2,once,TRBJ2-1,NA,TGTGCCAGCAGCCAAGGACCCGGAGGGACTCTCTCCTACAATGAGCAGTTCTTC,CASSQGPGGTLSYNEQFF
TRBV30,NA,TRBJ1-3,NA,TGTGCCTGGAGTACTCGGAGTTGGTACTCTGGAAACACCATATATTTT,CAWSTRSWYSGNTIYF
TRBV18,NA,TRBJ1-2,NA,TGTGCCAGCTCACCTGAACAGGATTACTATGGCTACACCTTC,CASSPEQDYYGYTF
TRBV7-9,once,TRBJ1-6,TRBD1,TGTGCCAGCAGCCTGGAGGGACAGGGGGCTGTACCCCTCCACTTT,CASSLEGQGAVPLHF
TRBV6-5,NA,TRBJ1-1,NA,TGTGCCAGCAGTTCAGCGGAAAACACTGAAGCTTTCTTT,CASSSAENTEAFF
TRBV24-1,NA,TRBJ2-5,TRBD2,TGTGCCACCAGTGGGTCATTTATAGCGGGGGCTGAGACCCAGTACTTC,CATSGSFIAGAETQYF
TRBV5-1,few,TRBJ2-7,TRBD1,TGCGCCAGCAGCTCAGGACAGGGGGCCTCCTACGAGCAGTACTTC,CASSSGQGASYEQYF
TRBV9,NA,TRBJ2-7,NA,TGTGCCAGCAGCCCCTCCCCAGGTTTTAGCTCCTACGAGCAGTACTTC,CASSPSPGFSSYEQYF
TRBV6-5,NA,TRBJ1-2,NA,TGTGCCAGCAGTTACTCGAAGTCGGAGAACTATGGCTACACCTTC,CASSYSKSENYGYTF
TRBV5-1,NA,TRBJ2-1,TRBD2,TGCGCCAGCAGCTTCACTAGCGGGGTTTACAATGAGCAGTTCTTC,CASSFTSGVYNEQFF
TRBV19,NA,TRBJ2-1,TRBD2,TGTGCCAGTAGATCTAGCGGGGGGGCGTGGGATGAGCAGTTCTTC,CASRSSGGAWDEQFF
TRBV11-2,NA,TRBJ2-7,NA,TGTGCCAGCTCCAGGGGTTCCTACGAGCAGTACTTC,CASSRGSYEQYF
TRBV29-1,NA,TRBJ1-1,NA,TGCAGCGTTGGGGGCAGGGCCGAAGCTTTCTTT,CSVGGRAEAFF
TRBV24-1,NA,TRBJ2-2,NA,TGTGCCACCAGTGATCCGCGGGCGGGGAGTAACACCGGGGAGCTGTTTTTT,CATSDPRAGSNTGELFF
TRBV7-8,once,TRBJ1-1,NA,TGTGCCAGCAGCTTAGGCGTCAGGGACACTGAAGCTTTCTTT,CASSLGVRDTEAFF